This entry describes one T cell receptor beta chain. Its antigen specificity is not known. No much larger clone is present one base from it, and per-base qualities are unavailable. This entry comes from a study of beta chain features in type 1 diabetes (dated by TCRdb to 2016 to 2019). Background for the entire study: Patients and healthy donors did not differ in mean age, gender distribution, total cell number or subset yield. Across all samples, 107,917,701 sorted cells were examined, and cell number per subset correlated strongly with RNA yield. Regulatory and stem cell-like memory subsets were isolated from only 8 patients and roughly eight healthy donors, whereas naive and central memory subsets came from all 30 or so donors. In the study, TCRB repertoires of sorted circulating CD4+ T cell subsets from recently diagnosed type 1 diabetes patients were compared with those of matched healthy donors. Overall study outcomes, separate from this receptor: Only small numbers of individuals were included in the HLA sub-analyses, which left unresolved whether HLA type had any influence on TCRB rearrangement. Patients with type 1 diabetes made fewer insertions and deleted more nucleotides at VDJ recombination sites, implying thymic rearrangement abnormalities. In all four CD4+ subsets, TCRB CDR3 length was moderately but significantly shorter in type 1 diabetes patients. Sequencing cDNA rather than genomic DNA could over-represent highly expressing activated cells, although activation and CD3 levels did not differ between groups. Naive, central memory and regulatory TCRB repertoires appeared to be more similar among patients than among healthy donors. PCR might favor shorter templates, but patient and control samples were amplified and corrected together, so any skew would affect both groups equally.

Each donor gave one peripheral blood draw, averaging approximately 110 mL, which was collected into heparinised tubes. Using a panel that included CD45RO, CCR7, CD25, CD127, CD95 and CD27, naive, central memory, regulatory and stem cell-like memory CD4+ T cells were sorted on a BD FACSAria II. A purity above 95% was achieved for all sorted populations. PBMCs were isolated right away by Lymphoprep density gradient centrifugation and were stained directly, without culture. So that batch effects would be minimized, each experiment stained and sorted samples in pairs, pairing one healthy donor with one patient. The High Capacity cDNA Reverse Transcription Kit was used to reverse transcribe all of the isolated RNA, meaning that expressed TCRB transcripts were what got sequenced. Naive, central memory and regulatory T cell samples underwent deep immunoSEQ sequencing, averaging about 3.5 million total reads per sample. After sorted cells were lysed in RLT buffer, RNA was extracted with DNase-treated RNeasy Micro or Mini kits, with the choice depending on cell number. To prevent cross-contamination, each cell subset was processed individually, whereas patient and healthy donor samples were processed jointly. The immunoSEQ multiplex PCR was used to amplify TCRB sequences from cDNA, generating 87-bp fragments that spanned the CDR3 region. The amplicons were sequenced using the Illumina HiSeq platform. The study's own analysis went as follows. Synthetic template baselines were used to correct PCR bias computationally, reads within Hamming distance 2 were collapsed, and singletons that could not be merged were discarded. By aligning reads against IMGT, V, D and J genes, CDR3 length, and insertions or deletions at six rearrangement sites were assigned. Within each subset, clonotype counts were normalized to sorted cell number, after which true diversity and Gini coefficients were computed with the tcR R package. The overlap coefficient, calculated on TCRB nucleotide sequences, was used to measure repertoire sharing. Out-of-frame TCRB sequences from naive cells were analyzed to stand in for the pre-selection repertoire. TCRdb took this table from immuneACCESS and kept in-frame rearrangements with V and J called. Such tables lack part of the clones; where checked against another copy, unresolved V genes explain under half of the gap, and the rest is unexplained. That table gives V, J and clone size, and the DNA gave D and trimming. A total of 680,000 or so clones appear in this sample, about 16% of them only once. The ten largest clones capture about 0.093% of the sample.

Trimming takes 0 bases off V and 9 bases off J; junction bases not matched to a gene: 9. The germline V gene gives CDR1 as SGHRS and CDR2 as YFSETQ. Including cysteine and phenylalanine, the CDR3 has 15 amino acids. The entry retains the CDR3 DNA only, 45 bases that are in frame from base 1. The rearranged chain carries TRBV5-1 and TRBJ2-1, with TRBD2 identical over 7 junction bases. This receptor was taken from a man younger than 30 in good health. The sample was naive CD4+ T cells from blood. The intended sense of this specimen's cell subset or site label: true naive CD4+ T cells. The CDR3 protein sequence reads: CASSLGTSDISEQFF. In nucleotide form, the sequence is TGCGCCAGCAGCTTGGGGACTAGTGACATAAGTGAGCAGTTCTTC.